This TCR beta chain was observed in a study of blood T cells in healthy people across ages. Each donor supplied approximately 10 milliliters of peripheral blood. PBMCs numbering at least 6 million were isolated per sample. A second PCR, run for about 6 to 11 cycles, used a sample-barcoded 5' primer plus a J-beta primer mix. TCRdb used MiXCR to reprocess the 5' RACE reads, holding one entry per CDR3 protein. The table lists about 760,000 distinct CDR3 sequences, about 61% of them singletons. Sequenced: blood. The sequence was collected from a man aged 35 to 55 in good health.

This CDR3 is CASSVSGGVGETQYF. The CDR3 DNA reads as TGCGCCAGCAGCGTGTCAGGGGGCGTGGGAGAGACCCAGTACTTC. The chain joins TRBV5-1 to TRBJ2-7; 8 bases line up with TRBD1. TRBJ2-5 matches the DNA end more closely, so the J call is doubtful. Germline CDR1 reads SGHRS; CDR2 reads YFSETQ. This CDR3 is built from 15 residues.